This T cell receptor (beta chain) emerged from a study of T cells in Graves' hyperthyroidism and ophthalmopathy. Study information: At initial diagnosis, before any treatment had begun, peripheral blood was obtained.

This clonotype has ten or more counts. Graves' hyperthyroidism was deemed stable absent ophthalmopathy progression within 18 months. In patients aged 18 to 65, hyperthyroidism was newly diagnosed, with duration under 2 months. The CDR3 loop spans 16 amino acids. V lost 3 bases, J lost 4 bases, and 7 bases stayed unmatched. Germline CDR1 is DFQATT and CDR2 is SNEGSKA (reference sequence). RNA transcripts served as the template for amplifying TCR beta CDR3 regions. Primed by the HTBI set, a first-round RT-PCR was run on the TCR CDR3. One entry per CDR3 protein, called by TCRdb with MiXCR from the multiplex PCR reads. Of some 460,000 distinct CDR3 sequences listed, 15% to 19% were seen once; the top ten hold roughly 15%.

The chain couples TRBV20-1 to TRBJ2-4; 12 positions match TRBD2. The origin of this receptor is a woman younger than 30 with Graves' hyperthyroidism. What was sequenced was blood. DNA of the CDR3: TGCAGTGCTAGTGGCGGACTAGCGGGGTTTAAAAACATTCAGTACTTC. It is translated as CSASGGLAGFKNIQYF.